This TCR beta chain was found in a study of identical twins. This CDR3 contains 15 residues. The V gene lost 1 base and the J gene lost 2 bases, with 11 bases spanning the gap. Germline loops: CDR1 SEHNR, CDR2 FQNEAQ (reference sequence). Using its own MiXCR run on the 5' RACE reads, TCRdb lists one record per CDR3 protein. The sample has more than 1.5 million distinct CDR3 sequences, under 35% seen once. Sequencing was performed on cord blood. The V gene is TRBV7-9, the J gene TRBJ1-2; the D gene is possibly TRBD1 (5 bases). This receptor was obtained from a newborn girl in good health. CDR3 DNA sequence: TGTGCCAGCAGCTTAGGTCGGGGGAGGAACTATGGCTACACCTTC. It specifies CASSLGRGRNYGYTF.